A single sample gave rise to the 12 T cell receptor beta chains below, sequenced in a study of molecular identifiers for immune sequencing clone quantification. In TCRdb, the PCR reads were re-called with MiXCR into one record per CDR3 protein. Of hundreds of thousands of distinct CDR3 sequences in the sample, around 20% are singletons; the top ten hold around 0.86%. The sequencing input was naive CD8+ T cells from blood, with Jurkat cell RNA spiked in. Stated subset: FACS-sorted CD8+CD4-CCR7+CD45RA+ naive T cells. These TCRs come from a human donor in good health. Some libraries in this study had Jurkat cell RNA spiked in.

This clonotype was counted many times. The rearrangement uses TRBV15 and TRBJ2-1; D is ambiguous. Germline V gene data show CDR1 as LNHNV and CDR2 as YYDKDF (reference sequence). This CDR3 region has 12 residues. The V and J ends lost 3 bases and 6 bases respectively, with 6 bases between them. CDR3 protein: CATSSGPNEQFF. DNA of the CDR3: TGTGCCACCAGCAGTGGGCCCAATGAGCAGTTCTTC.

This clonotype turned up a few times. The chain has TRBV4-1 and TRBJ2-1; TRBD1 might be the D (5 bases). This CDR3 is built from 17 residues. Trimming left V 0 bases short and J 2 bases short, with 14 bases between. CDR1 and CDR2 (germline): MGHRA, YSYEKL. CDR3 coding DNA: TGCGCCAGCAGCCAAGAAGGGGTGGGATCTACCTACAATGAGCAGTTCTTC. This translates into CASSQEGVGSTYNEQFF.

This clonotype was seen only a few times. The V call is TRBV12-3 or TRBV12-4, the J call TRBJ2-2; D tentatively reads TRBD1 or TRBD2 (6 bases each). V was shortened by 7 bases and J by 6 bases, with 21 bases between the two germline ends. There are 16 residues in the CDR3. The CDR3 loop reads CASTRGTGRYSGELFF. CDR3 coding DNA: TGTGCCAGCACCAGAGGTACAGGGAGGTATTCCGGGGAGCTGTTTTTT.

This clonotype was observed a few times. The chain joins TRBV4-2 to TRBJ2-2; 9 nucleotides agree with TRBD2. The CDR3 extends over 20 amino acids. Germline V lookup: CDR1 LGHNA, CDR2 YNFKEQ. Losses at the gene ends were 3 bases for V and 0 bases for J; bases not matched to a gene: 14. CDR3 residues: CASSQHYSGSAPANTGELFF. As DNA, the CDR3 is TGTGCCAGCAGCCAGCACTATAGCGGGAGTGCCCCCGCGAACACCGGGGAGCTGTTTTTT.

The rearrangement links TRBV7-2 to TRBJ1-1; 10 nucleotides align to TRBD1. This CDR3 spans 14 amino acids. Per the germline V gene, CDR1 is SGHTA and CDR2 is FQGNSA. V gave up 5 bases and J gave up 6 bases; unmatched junction bases: 6. The CDR3 loop reads CASSTGQGFSEAFF. The CDR3 nucleotides are TGTGCCAGCAGCACGGGACAGGGGTTTTCTGAAGCTTTCTTT.

The V gene is TRBV19, the J gene TRBJ2-5; perhaps TRBD1 as D (6 bases). V dropped 4 bases and J dropped 2 bases, with 14 bases sitting between them. Germline values: CDR1 LNHDA, CDR2 SQIVND (reference sequence). The CDR3 covers 15 residues. CDR3 bases: TGTGCCAGTAGTACCTCGGACAGCGAGCAAGAGACCCAGTACTTC. It specifies CASSTSDSEQETQYF.

A note on this clonotype: Just one base apart from a much larger clone, this may be a read error. The chain recombines TRBV19 with TRBJ2-3; the D gene is possibly TRBD2 (6 bases). Germline CDR1 is LNHDA and CDR2 is SQIVND (reference sequence). This CDR3 is built from 17 residues. The DNA for the CDR3 is TGTGCCTGTAGTATCCTCCCTGTAGCGGTAAGCACAGATACGCAGTATTTT. It specifies CACSILPVAVSTDTQYF.

This clonotype was seen ten or more times. The chain recombines TRBV4-1 with TRBJ2-3; D may be TRBD1 (5 bases). This CDR3 is built from 14 residues. The V end was cut by 1 base, the J end by 4 bases, with 9 bases between. Germline V gene sequence: CDR1 MGHRA, CDR2 YSYEKL. DNA for the CDR3: TGCGCCAGCAGCCAAGGCCCCAGGGCAGATACGCAGTATTTT. This codes for CASSQGPRADTQYF.

This clonotype was observed a few times. This rearrangement joins TRBV6-2 or TRBV6-3 to TRBJ1-1, with a weak D call TRBD1 (5 bases). The CDR3 spans 14 residues. With 8 bases removed from V and 3 bases from J, the gap between germline ends came to 16 bases. Germline loops: CDR1 MNHEY, CDR2 SVGEGT. The CDR3 DNA sequence: TGTGCCAGCTCCGACTCCAGGGTATACACTGAAGCTTTCTTT. Residues: CASSDSRVYTEAFF.

With regard to this clonotype: Given a much more abundant clone one base away, this may be a read error. Because the CDR3 is missing its conserved closing phenylalanine or tryptophan, this is likely a read error. V and J are TRBV27 and TRBJ2-6; D call uncertain. The V gene lost 5 bases and the J gene lost 0 bases, with 8 bases spanning the gap. The CDR3 covers 15 residues. Looked up from germline, CDR1 is MNHEY and CDR2 is SMNVEV (reference sequence). The CDR3 DNA is TGTGCCAGCAGTACCATCAGCTCTGGGGCCAACGTCCTGACTTCC. Protein: CASSTISSGANVLTS.

With regard to this clonotype: One end of the junction is discordant with germline, which a read error may explain. The chain is built from TRBV27 and TRBJ1-1; no definite D call. The CDR3 has 14 amino acids. Germline lookup yields CDR1 MNHEY and CDR2 SMNVEV (reference sequence). The CDR3: CASSLSPGWTEALF. For the CDR3, the DNA is TGTGCCAGCAGTTTATCCCCGGGATGGACTGAAGCTCTCTTT.

This clonotype was seen a few times. The chain couples TRBV19 to TRBJ2-1; 10 bases map to TRBD1. Trimming removed 4 bases from V and 5 bases from J; junction bases left unmatched: 11. This CDR3 has 17 residues. CDR1 and CDR2 (germline): LNHDA, SQIVND (reference sequence). The CDR3, as DNA: TGTGCCAGTAGTAGCGCTCCCGGGACAGGGGTACACAATGAGCAGTTCTTC. Translated: CASSSAPGTGVHNEQFF.